The T cell receptor beta chain described here comes from a study of blood T cell repertoires in COVID-19. Study in general: PBMCs, B-cell-depleted T cells, or T cells provided the cDNA or gDNA that made up the material.

V trimming: 5 bases; J trimming: 6 bases; junction bases outside the gene matches: 6. The CDR3 length is 16 residues. CDR1 is LNHDA, CDR2 SQIVND, per germline (reference sequence). As processed by the authors: Nucleated cell counts were estimated from reference gene primer amplification. Profiled with immunoSEQ multiplex PCR; TCRdb holds only in-frame clones, not every one. V and J calls and clone size come straight from that table; D and trimming were deduced from the DNA. The table records about 210,000 clones, 75% to 85% of them present only once. The clonotype comes from a woman in her 70s with COVID-19, enrolled during active disease. The sample taken for sequencing was peripheral blood. The V and J genes are TRBV19 and TRBJ2-4; the match to TRBD2 covers 14 bases. Here the CDR3 DNA reads TGTGCCAGTAGTGTGACTAGCGGGAGGGCACTAAACATTCAGTACTTC. This translates into CASSVTSGRALNIQYF.